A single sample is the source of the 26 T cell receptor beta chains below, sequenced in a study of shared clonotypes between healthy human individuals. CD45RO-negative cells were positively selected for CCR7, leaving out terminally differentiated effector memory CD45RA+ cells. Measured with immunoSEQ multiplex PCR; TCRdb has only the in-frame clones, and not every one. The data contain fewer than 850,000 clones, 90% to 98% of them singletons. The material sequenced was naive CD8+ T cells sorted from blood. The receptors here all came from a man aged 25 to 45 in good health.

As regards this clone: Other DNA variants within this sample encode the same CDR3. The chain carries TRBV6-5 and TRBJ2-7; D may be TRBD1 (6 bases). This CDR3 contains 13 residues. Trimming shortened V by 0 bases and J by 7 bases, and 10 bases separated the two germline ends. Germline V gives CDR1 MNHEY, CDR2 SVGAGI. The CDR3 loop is CASSYSGGREQYF. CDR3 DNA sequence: TGTGCCAGCAGTTACTCAGGGGGTCGGGAGCAGTACTTC.

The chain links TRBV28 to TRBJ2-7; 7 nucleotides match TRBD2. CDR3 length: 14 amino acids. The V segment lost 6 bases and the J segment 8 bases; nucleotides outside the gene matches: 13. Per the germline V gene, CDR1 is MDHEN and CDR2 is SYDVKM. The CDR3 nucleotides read TGTGCCAGCAGCCTCGGACTAGTCGGTAAGAAGCAGTACTTC. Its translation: CASSLGLVGKKQYF.

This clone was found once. CDR3 protein: CASSPSGTSGDNEQFF. DNA for the CDR3: TGTGCCAGCAGCCCCAGCGGGACTAGCGGAGACAATGAGCAGTTCTTC. V is TRBV13 and J is TRBJ2-1; 11 nucleotides line up with TRBD2. In germline, CDR1 is PRHDT, CDR2 FYEKMQ (reference sequence). Trimming removed 5 bases from V and 5 bases from J; junction bases left unmatched: 8. The CDR3 sequence is 16 residues long.

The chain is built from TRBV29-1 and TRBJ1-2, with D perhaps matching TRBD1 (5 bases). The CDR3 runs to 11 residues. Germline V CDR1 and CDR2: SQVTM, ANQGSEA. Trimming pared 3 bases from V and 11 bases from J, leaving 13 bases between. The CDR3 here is CSVDPSRQYTF. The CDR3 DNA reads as TGCAGCGTTGACCCATCTCGACAGTACACCTTC.

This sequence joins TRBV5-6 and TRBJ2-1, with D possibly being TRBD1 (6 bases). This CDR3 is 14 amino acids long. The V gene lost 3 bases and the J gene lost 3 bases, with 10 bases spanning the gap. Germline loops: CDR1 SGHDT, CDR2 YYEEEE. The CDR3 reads CASSYRQVYNEQFF. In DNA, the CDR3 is TGTGCCAGCAGCTACCGACAGGTCTACAATGAGCAGTTCTTC.

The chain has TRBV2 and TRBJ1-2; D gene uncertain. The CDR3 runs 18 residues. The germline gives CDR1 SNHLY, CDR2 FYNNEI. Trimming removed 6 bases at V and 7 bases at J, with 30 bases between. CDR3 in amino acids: CASRGRLRVVAGAGGYTF. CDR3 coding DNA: TGTGCCAGCAGAGGGCGTCTTAGGGTTGTCGCGGGTGCAGGTGGCTACACCTTC.

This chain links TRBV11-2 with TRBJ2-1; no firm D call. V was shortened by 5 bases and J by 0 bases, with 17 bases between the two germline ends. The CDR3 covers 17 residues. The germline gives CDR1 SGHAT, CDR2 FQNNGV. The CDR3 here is CASSPPHTELSYNEQFF. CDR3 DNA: TGTGCCAGCAGCCCCCCCCACACAGAGCTCTCCTACAATGAGCAGTTCTTC.

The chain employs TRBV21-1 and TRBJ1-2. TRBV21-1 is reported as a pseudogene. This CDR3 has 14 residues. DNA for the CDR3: TGTGCCAGCAGCAAAGGCCCTCTTAACTATGGCTACACCTTC. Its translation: CASSKGPLNYGYTF.

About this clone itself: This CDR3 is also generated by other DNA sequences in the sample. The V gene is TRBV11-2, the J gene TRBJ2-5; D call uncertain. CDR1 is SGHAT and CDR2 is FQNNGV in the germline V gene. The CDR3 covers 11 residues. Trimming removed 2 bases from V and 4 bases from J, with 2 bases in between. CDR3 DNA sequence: TGTGCCAGCAGCTTAATAGAGACCCAGTACTTC. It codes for CASSLIETQYF.

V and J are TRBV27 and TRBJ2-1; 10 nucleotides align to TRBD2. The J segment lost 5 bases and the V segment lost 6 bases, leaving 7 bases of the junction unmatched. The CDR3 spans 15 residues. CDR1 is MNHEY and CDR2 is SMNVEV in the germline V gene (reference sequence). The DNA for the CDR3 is TGTGCCAGCAGCCCCCTAGCGGGGGCGGACAATGAGCAGTTCTTC. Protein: CASSPLAGADNEQFF.

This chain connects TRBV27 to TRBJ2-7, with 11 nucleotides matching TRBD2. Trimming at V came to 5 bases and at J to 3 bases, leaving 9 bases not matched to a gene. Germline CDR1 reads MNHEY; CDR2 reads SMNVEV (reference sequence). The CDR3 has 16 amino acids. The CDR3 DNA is TGTGCCAGCAGTGCATCCGGGGGACTAGCGGTCTACGAGCAGTACTTC. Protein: CASSASGGLAVYEQYF.

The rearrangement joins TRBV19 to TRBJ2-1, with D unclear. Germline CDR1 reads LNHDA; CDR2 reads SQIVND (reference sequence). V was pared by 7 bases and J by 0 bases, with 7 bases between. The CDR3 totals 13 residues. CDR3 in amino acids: CASTGSSYNEQFF. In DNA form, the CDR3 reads TGTGCCAGTACAGGCAGCTCCTACAATGAGCAGTTCTTC.

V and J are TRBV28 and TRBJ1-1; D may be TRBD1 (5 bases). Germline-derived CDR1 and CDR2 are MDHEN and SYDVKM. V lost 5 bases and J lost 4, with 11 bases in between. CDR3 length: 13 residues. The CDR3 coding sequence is TGTGCCAGCAGTCCCGGGGGGGGCACTGAAGCTTTCTTT. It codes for CASSPGGGTEAFF.

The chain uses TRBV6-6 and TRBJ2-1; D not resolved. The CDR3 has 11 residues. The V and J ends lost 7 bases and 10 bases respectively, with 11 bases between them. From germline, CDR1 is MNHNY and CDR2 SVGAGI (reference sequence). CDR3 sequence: CASTLSREQFF. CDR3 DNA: TGTGCCAGCACCTTGTCTCGAGAGCAGTTCTTC.

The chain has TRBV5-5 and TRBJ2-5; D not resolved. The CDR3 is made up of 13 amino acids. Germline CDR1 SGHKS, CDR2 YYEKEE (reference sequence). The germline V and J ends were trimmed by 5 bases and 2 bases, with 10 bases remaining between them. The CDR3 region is CASRLPGQETQYF. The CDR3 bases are TGTGCCAGCAGACTCCCCGGTCAAGAGACCCAGTACTTC.

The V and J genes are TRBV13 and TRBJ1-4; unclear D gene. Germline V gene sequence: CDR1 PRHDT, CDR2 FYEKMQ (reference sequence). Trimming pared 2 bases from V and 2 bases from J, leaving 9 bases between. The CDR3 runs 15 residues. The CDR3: CASSLRTVTNEKLFF. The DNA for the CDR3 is TGTGCCAGCAGCTTACGAACCGTTACTAATGAAAAACTGTTTTTT.

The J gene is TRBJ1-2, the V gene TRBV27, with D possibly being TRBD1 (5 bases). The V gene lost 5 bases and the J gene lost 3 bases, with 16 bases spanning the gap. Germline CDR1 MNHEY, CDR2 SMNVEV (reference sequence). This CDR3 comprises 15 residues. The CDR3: CASSVAGGGDYGYTF. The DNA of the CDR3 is TGTGCCAGCAGTGTAGCCGGGGGAGGGGACTATGGCTACACCTTC.

CDR3 bases: TGTGCCAGCAGTAGCTTGGACCAAGAGACCCAGTACTTC. This translates into CASSSLDQETQYF. This chain uses TRBV9 with TRBJ2-5; D call uncertain. The CDR3 loop spans 13 amino acids. Germline V gene lookup returns CDR1 SGDLS and CDR2 YYNGEE. V was shortened by 5 bases and J by 0 bases, with 8 bases between the two germline ends.

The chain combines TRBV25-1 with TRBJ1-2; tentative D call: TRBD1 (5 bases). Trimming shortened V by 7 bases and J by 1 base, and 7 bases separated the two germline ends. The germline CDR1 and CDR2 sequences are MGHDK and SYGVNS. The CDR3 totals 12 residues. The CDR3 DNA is TGTGCCAGCACCAGGGATAACTATGGCTACACCTTC. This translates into CASTRDNYGYTF.

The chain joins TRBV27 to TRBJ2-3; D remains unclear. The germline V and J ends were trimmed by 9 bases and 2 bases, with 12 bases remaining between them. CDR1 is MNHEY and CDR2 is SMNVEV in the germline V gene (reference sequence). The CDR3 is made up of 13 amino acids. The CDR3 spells CASREFNTDTQYF. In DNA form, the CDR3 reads TGTGCCAGTAGGGAATTTAACACAGATACGCAGTATTTT.

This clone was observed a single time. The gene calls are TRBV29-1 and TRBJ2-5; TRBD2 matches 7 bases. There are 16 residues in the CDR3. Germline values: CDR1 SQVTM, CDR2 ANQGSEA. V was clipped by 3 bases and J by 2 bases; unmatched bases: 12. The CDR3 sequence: CSVDGRRASEQETQYF. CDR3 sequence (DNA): TGCAGCGTTGACGGGAGGAGGGCTAGCGAACAAGAGACCCAGTACTTC.

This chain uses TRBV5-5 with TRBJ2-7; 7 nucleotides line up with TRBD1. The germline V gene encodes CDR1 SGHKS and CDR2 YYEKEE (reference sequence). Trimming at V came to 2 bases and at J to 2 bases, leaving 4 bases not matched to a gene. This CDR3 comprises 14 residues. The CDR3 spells CASSFDRVAYEQYF. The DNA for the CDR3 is TGTGCCAGCAGCTTCGACAGGGTGGCCTACGAGCAGTACTTC.

In DNA form, the CDR3 reads TGTGCCAGCAGCTCCACAGGGGAGGCCTACGAGCAGTACTTC. It encodes CASSSTGEAYEQYF. The chain joins TRBV13 to TRBJ2-7, with D tentatively TRBD1 (7 bases). The CDR3 spans 14 residues. The V end was cut by 4 bases, the J end by 2 bases, with 12 bases between. CDR1 and CDR2 from the germline V gene are PRHDT and FYEKMQ (reference sequence).

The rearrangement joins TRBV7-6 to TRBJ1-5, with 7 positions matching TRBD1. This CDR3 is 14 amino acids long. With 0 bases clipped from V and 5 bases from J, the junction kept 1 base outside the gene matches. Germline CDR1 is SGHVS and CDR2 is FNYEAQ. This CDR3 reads CASSLAGGDQPQHF. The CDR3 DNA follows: TGTGCCAGCAGCTTAGCAGGGGGCGATCAGCCCCAGCATTTT.

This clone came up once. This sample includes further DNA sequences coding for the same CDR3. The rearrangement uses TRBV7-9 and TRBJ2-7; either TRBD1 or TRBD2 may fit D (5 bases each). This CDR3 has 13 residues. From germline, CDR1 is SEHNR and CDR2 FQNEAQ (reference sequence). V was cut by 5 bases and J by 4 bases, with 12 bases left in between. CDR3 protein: CASSPTGTYEQYF. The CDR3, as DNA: TGTGCCAGCAGCCCCACCGGGACGTACGAGCAGTACTTC. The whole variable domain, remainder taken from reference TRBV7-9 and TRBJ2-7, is DTGVSQNPRHKITKRGQNVTFRCDPISEHNRLYWYRQTLGQGPEFLTYFQNEAQLEKSRLLSDRFSAERPKGSFSTLEIQRTEQGDSAMYLCASSPTGTYEQYFGPGTRLTVT.

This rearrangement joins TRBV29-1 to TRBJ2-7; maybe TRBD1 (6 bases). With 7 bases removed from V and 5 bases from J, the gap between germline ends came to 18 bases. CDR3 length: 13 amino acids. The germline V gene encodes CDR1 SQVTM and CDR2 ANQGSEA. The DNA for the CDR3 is TGCAGCGCTCGCACAGGGATCGGGCACGAGCAGTACTTC. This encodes CSARTGIGHEQYF.